This T cell receptor beta chain was identified in a study of blood T cells in healthy people across ages. A sample-barcoded 5' primer and a J-beta primer mix were used in a second PCR of roughly 7 to 11 cycles. A template-switch adaptor containing 12 random nucleotides labeled each cDNA molecule. MiXCR was run by TCRdb on the 5' RACE reads, yielding one entry per CDR3 protein. The data show hundreds of thousands of distinct CDR3 sequences, with about 53% seen just once and over 30% held by the top ten. Study findings and constraints: Per million T cells, the diversity of TCR beta decreased roughly linearly as age advanced. Naive T cell percentage by flow cytometry tracked strongly with beta diversity. Diversity estimates drawn from one million T cells were deemed underestimates.

To note about this clonotype: The antigen remains undetermined.

This CDR3 is 14 amino acids long. J was trimmed by 7 bases and V by 6 bases; bases with no gene match: 9. Input material: blood. The source is a man between 60 and 70 years old in good health. The chain recombines TRBV12-3 or TRBV12-4 with TRBJ2-5, with TRBD2 identical over 9 bases. This CDR3 is CASRGTSSLGTQYF. The CDR3 bases are TGTGCCAGCAGGGGGACTAGCAGCTTAGGGACCCAGTACTTC.